Sequencing of this TCR beta chain was carried out in a study of vaccination effects on CD4 cells after COVID-19. Study-level background: Post-vaccine specimens were collected at a median of 72 days following the second dose.

Assay used: immunoSEQ multiplex PCR; TCRdb lists only in-frame clones, some missing. Of roughly 40,000 clones in the sample, approximately 70% were seen once. CDR1 is SGHNT and CDR2 is YYREEE in the germline V gene (reference sequence). Unmatched junction bases numbered 7, after V lost 4 bases and J lost 8 bases. The CDR3 consists of 15 residues. Investigators separated out CD4+ T cells once about 10 days of culture had passed. Subjects were given two BNT162b2 or mRNA-1273 vaccine doses. All vaccine recipients tested negative for nucleocapsid antibodies and had never contracted SARS-CoV-2 infection. This clone was seen a handful of times. Antigen specificity is unknown.

The chain employs TRBV5-4 and TRBJ1-3; 12 bases line up with TRBD1. The TCR comes from a human donor who received a COVID-19 vaccine. The sequencing used CD4+ T cells from PBMCs cultured without peptide, collected after COVID-19 vaccination. In DNA, the CDR3 is TGTGCCAGCAGCATCTTGGGACAGGGGGCAGACACCATATATTTT. Its translation is CASSILGQGADTIYF. Drawing the rest from reference TRBV5-4 and TRBJ1-3, the complete variable domain is ETGVTQSPTHLIKTRGQQVTLRCSSQSGHNTVSWYQQALGQGPQFIFQYYREEENGRGNFPPRFSGLQFPNYSSELNVNALELDDSALYLCASSILGQGADTIYFGEGSWLTVV.